A single sample is the source of the 25 T cell receptor beta chains below, sequenced in a study of Ad26.COV2.S vaccination and SARS-CoV-2 variants (dated by TCRdb to about 2021). Library preparation was by the immunoSEQ multiplex PCR assay. The source is immuneACCESS, and TCRdb retained only in-frame sequences with V and J called. Part of the clones is not carried over; for the studies checked, unresolved V genes explain less than half of this, and the remainder is unexplained. This sample is represented by roughly 400,000 clones; less than 95% of them were singletons. Less than 4.5% of the sample is in the top ten clones. What this sample's treatment or condition label stands for: about 20 received Ad26.COV2.S at low or high dose, single or two shots; 5 received placebo; per-sample allocation not given. Repertoires of vaccine and placebo recipients were sequenced from samples taken on day 63 after the first injection.

Sample: peripheral blood, taken in a trial of Ad26.COV2.S vaccine versus placebo. These receptors were taken from a person between 18 and 60 years old who received the Ad26.COV2.S COVID-19 vaccine or a placebo.

The chain carries TRBV18 and TRBJ2-3, with 13 bases lining up with TRBD2. This CDR3 is 17 amino acids long. Germline V lookup: CDR1 KGHSH, CDR2 LQKENI. The V and J ends lost 3 bases and 5 bases, in that order; junction bases with no gene match: 8. CDR3 sequence (DNA): TGTGCCAGCTCACCGGGACTAGCGGGGAGGAGTGGAGATACGCAGTATTTT. Amino acid sequence: CASSPGLAGRSGDTQYF.

CDR3 nucleotides: TGTGCCAGCAGTTCCCTAGCGGGATCCGAGCAGTACTTC. Amino acid sequence: CASSSLAGSEQYF. This sequence joins TRBV11-1 and TRBJ2-7, with 9 bases lining up with TRBD2. J was trimmed by 6 bases and V by 6 bases; bases with no gene match: 6. This CDR3 has 13 amino acids. CDR1 is SGHAT and CDR2 is FQDESV in the germline V gene (reference sequence).

The gene calls are TRBV6-2 or TRBV6-3 and TRBJ2-3; TRBD1 aligns across 9 bases. Germline trimming cut 5 bases from V and 3 bases from J; bases unmatched to any gene: 18. The CDR3 is 19 residues long. The germline CDR1 and CDR2 sequences are MNHEY and SVGEGT. The CDR3: CASSRHPGQGYGGTDTQYF. CDR3 nucleotides: TGTGCCAGCAGTAGACATCCGGGACAGGGTTATGGAGGGACAGATACGCAGTATTTT.

The V gene is TRBV9, the J gene TRBJ1-6; a weak D match, TRBD1 (6 bases). CDR1 is SGDLS and CDR2 is YYNGEE in the germline V gene. V gave up 4 bases and J gave up 10 bases, with 18 bases separating them. The CDR3 loop spans 15 amino acids. CDR3 DNA: TGTGCCAGCAGCTCAGCTCTGGGGGCAGAATCACCCCTCCACTTT. Amino acids: CASSSALGAESPLHF.

The chain uses TRBV11-3 and TRBJ2-2, with unresolved D. The CDR3 runs 16 residues. Trimming removed 2 bases from V and 5 bases from J, with 15 bases in between. CDR1 and CDR2 (germline): SGHNT, YENEEA. The CDR3 DNA reads as TGTGCCAGCAGCTTAAGGGAATTGGGAAAAACCGGGGAGCTGTTTTTT. Translation gives CASSLRELGKTGELFF.

This chain connects TRBV7-9 to TRBJ2-7; the D is unclear. There are 12 residues in the CDR3. CDR1 SEHNR and CDR2 FQNEAQ come from the germline V gene (reference sequence). V shed 5 bases and J shed 3 bases, with 8 bases lying between them. The CDR3 spells CASSGQVYEQYF. The CDR3, as DNA: TGTGCCAGCAGCGGGCAGGTCTACGAGCAGTACTTC.

The chain combines TRBV12-5 with TRBJ1-5; no reliable D call. The CDR3 loop spans 11 amino acids. Per germline, CDR1 LGHNT and CDR2 FRNRAP. Deletions cut 3 bases from V and 5 bases from J, with 2 bases between. The CDR3 region is CASGFDQPQHF. The CDR3 region has the DNA TGTGCTAGTGGTTTCGATCAGCCCCAGCATTTT.

The chain employs TRBV28 and TRBJ2-1; D is unresolved. The CDR3 loop spans 15 amino acids. V was trimmed by 3 bases and J by 4 bases, leaving 13 bases between them. The germline CDR1 and CDR2 sequences are MDHEN and SYDVKM. The CDR3 region is CASSFVDPGYNEQFF. In DNA form, the CDR3 reads TGTGCCAGCAGTTTCGTCGACCCCGGGTACAATGAGCAGTTCTTC.

The chain has TRBV2 and TRBJ2-3, with unresolved D. Germline loops: CDR1 SNHLY, CDR2 FYNNEI. The V end was cut by 6 bases, the J end by 1 base, with 11 bases between. This CDR3 contains 14 residues. The DNA for the CDR3 is TGTGCCAGCAGCCCCGCAATCCGCACAGATACGCAGTATTTT. Amino acid sequence: CASSPAIRTDTQYF.

V is TRBV4-3 and J is TRBJ2-7; TRBD2 matches 14 bases. The trim removed 3 bases at V and 7 bases at J, leaving 17 bases unmatched. The CDR3 is 19 residues long. Germline loops: CDR1 LGHNA, CDR2 YSLEER. This CDR3 reads CASSQYPGLAGVLRGEQYF. CDR3 sequence (DNA): TGCGCCAGCAGCCAGTATCCGGGACTAGCGGGAGTCCTTAGAGGAGAGCAGTACTTC.

The chain links TRBV28 to TRBJ1-1; 8 bases agree with TRBD1. This CDR3 region has 15 residues. The V segment lost 3 bases and the J segment 1 base; nucleotides outside the gene matches: 4. Germline CDR1 MDHEN, CDR2 SYDVKM. In DNA form, the CDR3 reads TGTGCCAGCAGTTTGGGGGGACAGGCGAACACTGAAGCTTTCTTT. This encodes CASSLGGQANTEAFF.

The chain is built from TRBV19 and TRBJ1-2; 7 nucleotides agree with TRBD1. The J segment lost 6 bases and the V segment lost 5 bases, leaving 12 bases of the junction unmatched. The CDR3 has 15 residues. Looked up from germline, CDR1 is LNHDA and CDR2 is SQIVND (reference sequence). CDR3 region: CASSLRGGAIDGYTF. In DNA form, the CDR3 reads TGTGCCAGTAGTTTGAGAGGGGGCGCGATTGATGGCTACACCTTC.

V usage is TRBV27 and J usage is TRBJ2-2, with unresolved D. Trimming pared 2 bases from V and 0 bases from J, leaving 4 bases between. Germline CDR1 reads MNHEY; CDR2 reads SMNVEV (reference sequence). This CDR3 comprises 14 residues. In DNA, the CDR3 is TGTGCCAGCAGTTTAGCGCCGAACACCGGGGAGCTGTTTTTT. Protein product: CASSLAPNTGELFF.

This chain uses TRBV25-1 with TRBJ2-1; D unclear. The germline V and J ends were trimmed by 6 bases and 4 bases, with 4 bases remaining between them. Germline CDR1 MGHDK, CDR2 SYGVNS. The CDR3 is 11 residues long. This CDR3 reads CASRNYNEQFF. CDR3 sequence (DNA): TGTGCCAGCAGGAATTACAATGAGCAGTTCTTC.

This rearrangement joins TRBV7-8 to TRBJ2-7; 8 bases align to TRBD1. In germline, CDR1 is SGHVS, CDR2 FQNEAQ. The CDR3 loop spans 15 amino acids. Trimming cost V 1 base and J 3 bases; bases outside gene matches: 5. The CDR3 nucleotides are TGTGCCAGCAGCTTAGAAGGGACAGGCTTCTACGAGCAGTACTTC. This translates into CASSLEGTGFYEQYF. Full variable domain (rest looked up from reference TRBV7-8 and TRBJ2-7): GAGVSQSPRYKVAKRGQDVALRCDPISGHVSLFWYQQALGQGPEFLTYFQNEAQLDKSGLPSDRFFAERPEGSVSTLKIQRTQQEDSAVYLCASSLEGTGFYEQYFGPGTRLTVT.

The chain carries TRBV19 and TRBJ1-6; a weak D match, TRBD1 (6 bases). Germline CDR1 is LNHDA and CDR2 is SQIVND (reference sequence). The CDR3 has 17 residues. V dropped 3 bases and J dropped 6 bases, with 18 bases sitting between them. CDR3 bases: TGTGCCAGTAGTATTCGGCTTCGGGACACCGGTAATTCACCCCTCCACTTT. Encoded protein: CASSIRLRDTGNSPLHF.

The CDR3 DNA sequence: TGTGCCAGTGGCTCGGGGGCTGGAAACACCATATATTTT. Encoded protein: CASGSGAGNTIYF. The rearrangement uses TRBV27 and TRBJ1-3, with a possible D match to TRBD1 (5 bases). Germline CDR1 is MNHEY and CDR2 is SMNVEV (reference sequence). The CDR3 spans 13 residues. Trimming took 9 bases from V and 2 from J, leaving 11 bases between them.

The chain uses TRBV6-2 or TRBV6-3 and TRBJ2-5, with D tentatively TRBD1 or TRBD2 (5 bases each). Germline V gene lookup returns CDR1 MNHEY and CDR2 SVGEGT. The CDR3 extends over 15 amino acids. With 0 bases removed from V and 1 base from J, the gap between germline ends came to 9 bases. Here the CDR3 DNA reads TGTGCCAGCAGTTACTCTCCGAGGGGCCAAGAGACCCAGTACTTC. Protein product: CASSYSPRGQETQYF.

The chain recombines TRBV28 with TRBJ2-2; 7 bases are a match to TRBD1. Germline CDR1 and CDR2: MDHEN and SYDVKM. The V and J ends lost 7 bases and 6 bases, in that order; junction bases with no gene match: 11. CDR3 length: 15 residues. This chain's CDR3 is CASTLTGTAPGELFF. The CDR3 DNA sequence: TGTGCCAGCACCCTGACAGGGACGGCCCCCGGGGAGCTGTTTTTT.

This rearrangement joins TRBV19 to TRBJ1-5; D ambiguous. CDR1 is LNHDA and CDR2 is SQIVND in the germline V gene (reference sequence). CDR3 length: 15 residues. V was cut by 0 bases and J by 0 bases, with 6 bases left in between. CDR3 nucleotide sequence: TGTGCCAGTAGTATAGATCCCGATAGCAATCAGCCCCAGCATTTT. As protein: CASSIDPDSNQPQHF. Based on the CDR3 plus reference TRBV19 and TRBJ1-5, the full variable domain is DGGITQSPKYLFRKEGQNVTLSCEQNLNHDAMYWYRQDPGQGLRLIYYSQIVNDFQKGDIAEGYSVSREKKESFPLTVTSAQKNPTAFYLCASSIDPDSNQPQHFGDGTRLSIL.

V and J are TRBV7-2 and TRBJ1-4; 7 bases are shared with TRBD1. J was trimmed by 8 bases and V by 4 bases; bases with no gene match: 4. This CDR3 comprises 13 residues. CDR1 is SGHTA, CDR2 FQGNSA, per germline. The CDR3 protein is CASSSGTVEKLFF. Written as DNA, the CDR3 is TGTGCCAGCAGCTCTGGGACAGTCGAAAAACTGTTTTTT.

The chain combines TRBV6-2 or TRBV6-3 with TRBJ2-3, with 15 bases fitting TRBD2. The trim removed 0 bases at V and 4 bases at J, leaving 8 bases unmatched. Germline CDR1 and CDR2: MNHEY and SVGEGT. The CDR3 length is 19 residues. The CDR3 DNA reads as TGTGCCAGCAGTTACTCCATCGGGACTAGCGGGAGGAGGGCAGATACGCAGTATTTT. Residues: CASSYSIGTSGRRADTQYF.

This chain uses TRBV3-1 (or the pseudogene TRBV3-2) with TRBJ1-1, with a tentative D call TRBD1 (6 bases). V shed 4 bases and J shed 5 bases, with 20 bases lying between them. Germline values: CDR1 LGHDT, CDR2 YNNKEL (reference sequence). The CDR3 totals 16 residues. The CDR3 spells CASSRRTVRVRTEAFF. The CDR3 DNA reads as TGTGCCAGCAGCCGCCGGACAGTAAGAGTTAGGACTGAAGCTTTCTTT.

About this clone itself: The identical CDR3 is also encoded by other nucleotide sequences in the sample. The chain joins TRBV6-5 to TRBJ2-1; a possible D gene is TRBD2 (5 bases). The germline CDR1 and CDR2 sequences are MNHEY and SVGAGI. Trimming removed 0 bases at V and 1 base at J, with 7 bases between. CDR3 length: 15 amino acids. The CDR3, as DNA: TGTGCCAGCAGTTACTCGGGAGAGTCCTACAATGAGCAGTTCTTC. Translating it yields CASSYSGESYNEQFF.

There are a few counts of this clone. This rearrangement joins TRBV5-8 to TRBJ1-1; no definite D call. Trimming took 1 base from V and 1 from J, leaving 8 bases between them. This CDR3 has 14 residues. Germline CDR1 reads SGHTS; CDR2 reads YDEGEE. Written as DNA, the CDR3 is TGTGCCAGCAGCTTGACGGCCCGGAACACTGAAGCTTTCTTT. This sequence encodes CASSLTARNTEAFF.